The 5 T cell receptor beta chains below all came from one sample that was sequenced in a study of blood T cell repertoires in COVID-19 (dated by TCRdb to the early 2020s). Library generation was performed with the immunoSEQ multiplex PCR assay. The table was pulled from immuneACCESS by TCRdb, which kept in-frame rearrangements only. Such tables lose some clones; where checked, under half of the loss comes from unresolved V genes, and the rest has no known cause. This sample has 250,000 or so clones in its table, and around 90% of those were observed once. The ten most abundant clones make up 2.1% of the sample. The sequenced sample consisted of peripheral blood. All receptors derive from a woman aged 55-70 years with COVID-19, enrolled during active disease.

V is TRBV18 and J is TRBJ2-7, with D perhaps TRBD1 (6 bases). The V end was cut by 3 bases, the J end by 1 base, with 10 bases between. The CDR3 contains 14 residues. Germline assignment: CDR1 KGHSH and CDR2 LQKENI. DNA of the CDR3: TGTGCCAGCTCACCCAGGGGTGGGTCCTACGAGCAGTACTTC. Protein sequence: CASSPRGGSYEQYF.

This clone has only one observation. The chain joins TRBV19 to TRBJ1-5, with D unresolved. Trimming shortened V by 7 bases and J by 3 bases, and 13 bases separated the two germline ends. The CDR3 is 14 residues long. Germline CDR1 is LNHDA and CDR2 is SQIVND (reference sequence). CDR3 DNA sequence: TGTGCCAGTATTAGTCAAAGACACAATCAGCCCCAGCATTTT. Translating gives CASISQRHNQPQHF.

The chain links TRBV5-4 to TRBJ2-7, with TRBD2 matching 7 bases. V gave up 4 bases and J gave up 2 bases; unmatched junction bases: 6. Per germline, CDR1 SGHNT and CDR2 YYREEE (reference sequence). The CDR3 contains 14 residues. The CDR3 sequence: CASSTAGRTYEQYF. For the CDR3, the DNA is TGTGCCAGCAGCACAGCCGGGAGGACCTACGAGCAGTACTTC.

The CDR3 loop reads CASSPSPGTGRSGANVLTF. CDR3 nucleotides: TGCGCCAGCAGCCCATCGCCGGGGACAGGGCGCTCTGGGGCCAACGTCCTGACTTTC. This chain uses TRBV4-3 with TRBJ2-6, with TRBD1 matching over 9 bases. Germline V CDR1 and CDR2: LGHNA, YSLEER. Trimming removed 4 bases from V and 0 bases from J; junction bases left unmatched: 10. This CDR3 has 19 amino acids.

The chain employs TRBV24-1 and TRBJ2-1; 11 nucleotides line up with TRBD2. Per germline, CDR1 KGHDR and CDR2 SFDVKD. This CDR3 has 16 residues. V trimming: 5 bases; J trimming: 4 bases; junction bases outside the gene matches: 6. CDR3 protein: CATSAELAGDYNEQFF. CDR3 in DNA: TGTGCCACCAGTGCCGAACTAGCGGGGGATTACAATGAGCAGTTCTTC.